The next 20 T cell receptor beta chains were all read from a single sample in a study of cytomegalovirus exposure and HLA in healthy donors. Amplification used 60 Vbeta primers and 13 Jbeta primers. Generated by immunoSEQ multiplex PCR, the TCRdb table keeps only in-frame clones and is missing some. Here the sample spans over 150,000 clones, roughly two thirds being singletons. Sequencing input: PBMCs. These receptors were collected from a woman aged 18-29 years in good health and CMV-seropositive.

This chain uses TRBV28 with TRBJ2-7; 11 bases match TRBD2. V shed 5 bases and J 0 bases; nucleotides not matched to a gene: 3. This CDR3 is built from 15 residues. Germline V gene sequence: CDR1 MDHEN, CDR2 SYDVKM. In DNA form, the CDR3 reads TGTGCCAGCAGTGCTAGCGGGGGGTACTCCTACGAGCAGTACTTC. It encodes CASSASGGYSYEQYF.

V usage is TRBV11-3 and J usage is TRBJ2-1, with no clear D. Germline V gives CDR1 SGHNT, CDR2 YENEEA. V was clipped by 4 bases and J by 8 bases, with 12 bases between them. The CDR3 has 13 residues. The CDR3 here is CASSSRWSDEQFF. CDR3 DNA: TGTGCCAGCAGCTCCCGTTGGAGCGATGAGCAGTTCTTC.

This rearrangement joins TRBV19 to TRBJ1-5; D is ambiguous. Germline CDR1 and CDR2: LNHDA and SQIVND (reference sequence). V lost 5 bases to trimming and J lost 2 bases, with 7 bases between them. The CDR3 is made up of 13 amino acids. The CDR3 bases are TGTGCCAGTAGTGAGGTCGGCAATCAGCCCCAGCATTTT. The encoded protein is CASSEVGNQPQHF.

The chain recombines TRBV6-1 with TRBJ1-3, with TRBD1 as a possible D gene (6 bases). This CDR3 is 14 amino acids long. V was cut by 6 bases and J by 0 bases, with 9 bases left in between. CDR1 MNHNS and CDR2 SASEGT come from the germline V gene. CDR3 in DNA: TGTGCCAGCAGGAACAGGGTCTCTGGAAACACCATATATTTT. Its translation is CASRNRVSGNTIYF.

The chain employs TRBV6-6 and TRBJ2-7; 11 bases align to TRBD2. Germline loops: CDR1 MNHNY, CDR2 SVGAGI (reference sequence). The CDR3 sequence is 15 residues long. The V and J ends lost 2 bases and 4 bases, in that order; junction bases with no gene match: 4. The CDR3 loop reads CASSYNSGGAYEQYF. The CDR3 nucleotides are TGTGCCAGCAGTTACAATAGCGGGGGGGCGTACGAGCAGTACTTC.

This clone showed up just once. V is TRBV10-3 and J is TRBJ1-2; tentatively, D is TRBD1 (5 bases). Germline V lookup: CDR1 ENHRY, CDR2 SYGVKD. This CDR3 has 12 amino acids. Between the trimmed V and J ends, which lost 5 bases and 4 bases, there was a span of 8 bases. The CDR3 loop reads CAISTGAYGYTF. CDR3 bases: TGTGCCATCAGTACAGGTGCCTATGGCTACACCTTC.

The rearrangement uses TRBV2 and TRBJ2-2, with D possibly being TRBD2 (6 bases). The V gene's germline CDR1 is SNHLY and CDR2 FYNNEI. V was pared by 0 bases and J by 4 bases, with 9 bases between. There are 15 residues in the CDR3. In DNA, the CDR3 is TGTGCCAGCAGTGAAGCTCTGGGGGGCACCGGGGAGCTGTTTTTT. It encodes CASSEALGGTGELFF.

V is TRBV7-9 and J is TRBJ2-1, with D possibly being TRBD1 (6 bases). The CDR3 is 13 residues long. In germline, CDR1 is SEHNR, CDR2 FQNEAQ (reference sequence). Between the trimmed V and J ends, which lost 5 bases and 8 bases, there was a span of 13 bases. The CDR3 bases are TGTGCCAGCAGCCACAGGGAGAGGGATGAGCAGTTCTTC. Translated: CASSHRERDEQFF.

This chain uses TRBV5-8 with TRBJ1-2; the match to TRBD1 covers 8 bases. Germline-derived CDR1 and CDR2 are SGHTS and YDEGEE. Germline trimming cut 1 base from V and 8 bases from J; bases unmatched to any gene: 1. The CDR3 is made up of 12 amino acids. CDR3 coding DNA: TGTGCCAGCAGCTTGACAGGGGGAGGCTACACCTTC. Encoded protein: CASSLTGGGYTF.

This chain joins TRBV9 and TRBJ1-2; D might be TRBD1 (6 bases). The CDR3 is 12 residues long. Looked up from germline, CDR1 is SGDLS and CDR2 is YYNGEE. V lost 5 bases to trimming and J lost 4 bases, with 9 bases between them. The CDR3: CASRTGSYGYTF. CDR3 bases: TGTGCCAGCAGGACAGGATCCTATGGCTACACCTTC. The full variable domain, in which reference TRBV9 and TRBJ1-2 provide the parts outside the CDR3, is DSGVTQTPKHLITATGQRVTLRCSPRSGDLSVYWYQQSLDQGLQFLIQYYNGEERAKGNILERFSAQQFPDLHSELNLSSLELGDSALYFCASRTGSYGYTFGSGTRLTVV.

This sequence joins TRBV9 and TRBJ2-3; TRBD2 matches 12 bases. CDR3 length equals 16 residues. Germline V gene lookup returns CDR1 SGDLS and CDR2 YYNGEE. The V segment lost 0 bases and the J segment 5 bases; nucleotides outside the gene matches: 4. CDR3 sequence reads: CASSVGTSGDVDTQYF. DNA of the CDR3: TGTGCCAGCAGCGTAGGGACTAGCGGGGATGTAGATACGCAGTATTTT.

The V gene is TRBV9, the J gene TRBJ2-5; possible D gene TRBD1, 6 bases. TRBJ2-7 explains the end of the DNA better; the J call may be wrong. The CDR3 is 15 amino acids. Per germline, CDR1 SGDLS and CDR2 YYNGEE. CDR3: CASSPRPKQGYEQYF. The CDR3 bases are TGTGCCAGCAGCCCCCGACCTAAACAGGGTTACGAGCAGTACTTC.

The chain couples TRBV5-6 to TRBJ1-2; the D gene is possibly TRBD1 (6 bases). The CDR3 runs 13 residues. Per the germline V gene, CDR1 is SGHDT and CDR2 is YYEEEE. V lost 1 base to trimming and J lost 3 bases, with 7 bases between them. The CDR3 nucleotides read TGTGCCAGCAGCTTGCCAGGGGACTATGGCTACACCTTC. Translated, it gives CASSLPGDYGYTF.

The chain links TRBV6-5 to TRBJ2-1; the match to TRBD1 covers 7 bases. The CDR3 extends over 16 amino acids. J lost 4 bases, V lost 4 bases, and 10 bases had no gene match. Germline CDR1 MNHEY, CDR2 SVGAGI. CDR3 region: CASSLLNRGAYNEQFF. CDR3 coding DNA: TGTGCCAGCAGTTTACTAAACAGGGGAGCATACAATGAGCAGTTCTTC.

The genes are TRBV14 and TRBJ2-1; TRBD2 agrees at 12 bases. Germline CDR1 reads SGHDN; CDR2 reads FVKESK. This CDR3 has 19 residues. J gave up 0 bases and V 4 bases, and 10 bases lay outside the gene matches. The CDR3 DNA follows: TGTGCCAGCAGCCTTTCGCTAGCGGGGGGGGAGAGCTCCTACAATGAGCAGTTCTTC. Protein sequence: CASSLSLAGGESSYNEQFF. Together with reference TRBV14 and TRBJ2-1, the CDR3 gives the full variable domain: EAGVTQFPSHSVIEKGQTVTLRCDPISGHDNLYWYRRVMGKEIKFLLHFVKESKQDESGMPNNRFLAERTGGTYSTLKVQPAELEDSGVYFCASSLSLAGGESSYNEQFFGPGTRLTVL.

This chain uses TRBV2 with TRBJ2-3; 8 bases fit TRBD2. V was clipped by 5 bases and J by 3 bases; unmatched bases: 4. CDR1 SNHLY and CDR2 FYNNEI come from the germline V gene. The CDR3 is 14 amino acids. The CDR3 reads CASSPGTSTDTQYF. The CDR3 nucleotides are TGTGCCAGCAGTCCCGGGACTAGTACAGATACGCAGTATTTT. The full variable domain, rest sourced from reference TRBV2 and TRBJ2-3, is EPEVTQTPSHQVTQMGQEVILRCVPISNHLYFYWYRQILGQKVEFLVSFYNNEISEKSEIFDDQFSVERPDGSNFTLKIRSTKLEDSAMYFCASSPGTSTDTQYFGPGTRLTVL.

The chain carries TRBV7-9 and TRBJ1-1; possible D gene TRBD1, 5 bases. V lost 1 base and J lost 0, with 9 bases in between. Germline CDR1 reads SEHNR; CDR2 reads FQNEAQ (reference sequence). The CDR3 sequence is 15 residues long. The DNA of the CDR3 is TGTGCCAGCAGCTTAGGGACACAAATGAACACTGAAGCTTTCTTT. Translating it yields CASSLGTQMNTEAFF.

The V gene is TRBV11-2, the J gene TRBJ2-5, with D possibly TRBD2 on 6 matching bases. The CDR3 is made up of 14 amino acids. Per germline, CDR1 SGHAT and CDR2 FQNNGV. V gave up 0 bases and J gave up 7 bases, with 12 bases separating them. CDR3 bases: TGTGCCAGCAGCTTAGAAGTGGGGGAGGTGACCCAGTACTTC. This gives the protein CASSLEVGEVTQYF.

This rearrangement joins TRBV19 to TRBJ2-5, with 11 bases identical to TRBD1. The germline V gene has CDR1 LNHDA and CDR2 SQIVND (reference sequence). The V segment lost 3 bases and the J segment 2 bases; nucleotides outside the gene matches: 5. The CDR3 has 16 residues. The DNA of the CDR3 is TGTGCCAGTAGTATGGGGACAGGGGGGAAACAAGAGACCCAGTACTTC. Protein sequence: CASSMGTGGKQETQYF.

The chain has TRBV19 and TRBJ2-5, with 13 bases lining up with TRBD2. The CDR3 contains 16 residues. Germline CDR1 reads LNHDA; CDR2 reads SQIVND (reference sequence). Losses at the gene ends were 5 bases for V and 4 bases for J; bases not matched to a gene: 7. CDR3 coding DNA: TGTGCCAGTAGTTCTGGGACTAGCGGGGTGTCAGAGACCCAGTACTTC. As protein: CASSSGTSGVSETQYF.